This paragraph covers one TCR beta chain sequence. This specimen belongs to a study of blood T cell repertoires in COVID-19. The overall study: Sites across the United States, Italy and Spain contributed samples from acute and convalescent COVID-19. T cells, B-cell-depleted T cells, or PBMCs supplied cDNA or gDNA.

In germline, CDR1 is SNHLY, CDR2 FYNNEI. Trimming stripped 4 bases from V and 0 bases from J, with 10 bases between. The CDR3 totals 15 residues. Authors' analysis steps: Amplifying reference gene primers gave estimates of nucleated cell counts. Assay used: immunoSEQ multiplex PCR; TCRdb lists only in-frame clones, some missing. The V and J calls and clone size are taken from that table; D and trimming were inferred from the DNA. The sample includes 75,000 to 90,000 clones, approximately 89% of them seen just once. Sequenced input: peripheral blood. The genes are TRBV2 and TRBJ1-5; D is undetermined. The receptor was derived from an elderly man with acute or convalescent COVID-19. The chain's CDR3 is CASSGRTNSNQPQHF. In nucleotides, the CDR3 is TGTGCCAGCAGTGGGAGGACTAATAGCAATCAGCCCCAGCATTTT.